These T cell receptor beta chains were read from a single sample in a study of blood T cells in healthy people across ages. TCRdb reprocessed the 5' RACE reads with MiXCR, giving one entry per CDR3 protein. The table includes hundreds of thousands of distinct CDR3 sequences, roughly 25% detected once. These data are also associated with another study on T cells of mothers and their children.

The material sequenced was blood. The receptors shown here come from a boy younger than 18 in good health. Each CDR3 is given with its conserved first and last residue. The order of the fields is J gene, clone size, V gene, D gene, CDR3 DNA, CDR3 protein. The D gene is left open where the match is weak. The listing skips clone size in some rows; elsewhere it reads once, few, many or a size class.

TRBJ2-1	-	TRBV5-1	-	TGCGCCAGCAGCCCCGCCCCGGATTACAATGAGCAGTTCTTC	CASSPAPDYNEQFF
TRBJ2-5	few	TRBV29-1	-	TGCAGCGTTACCGGAGGCAGGACCATCTCCGAGACCCAGTACTTC	CSVTGGRTISETQYF
TRBJ2-1	few	TRBV2	-	TGTGCCAGCAGTGAAGGGGGCCAGCTAGAGCAGTTCTTC	CASSEGGQLEQFF
TRBJ2-7	-	TRBV13	TRBD2	TGTGCCAGCAGCTTGCCTGGGACTAGCGGGGCCTACGAGCAGTACTTC	CASSLPGTSGAYEQYF
TRBJ2-3	few	TRBV27	-	TGTGCCAGCAGTCCCACTCTCCAGCGCAGCCCAGATACGCAGTATTTT	CASSPTLQRSPDTQYF
TRBJ2-7	-	TRBV29-1	TRBD1	TGCAGCGTCTACGGACAGGGGGAAAAAAAGACCTACGAGCAGTACTTC	CSVYGQGEKKTYEQYF
TRBJ2-3	-	TRBV11-2	-	TGTGCCAGCAGCAGACAGAGTAGCACAGATACGCAGTATTTT	CASSRQSSTDTQYF
TRBJ2-1	few	TRBV7-9	-	TGTGCCAGCAGCTGGGGCCACATACGAGGCAATGAGCAGTTCTTC	CASSWGHIRGNEQFF
TRBJ2-1	-	TRBV11-2	-	TGTGCCAGCAGCGCAGGGGGGCATGTTAGGAATGAGCAGTTCTTC	CASSAGGHVRNEQFF
TRBJ1-2	few	TRBV2	-	TGTGCCAGCAGCCTACTGCCGGTAGCTAACTATGGCTACACCTTC	CASSLLPVANYGYTF
TRBJ1-3	-	TRBV12-3/TRBV12-4	-	TGTGCCAGCAGTTTAAGTGGGGGACGGTGGGATTTT	CASSLSGGRWDF
TRBJ2-1	-	TRBV6-2/TRBV6-3	-	TGTGCCAGCAGTTACGACGGGCAGAGCTCCTACAATGAGCAGTTCTTC	CASSYDGQSSYNEQFF
TRBJ1-1	-	TRBV5-1	TRBD1	TGCGCCAACAGCTTCGGACAGGGGAAAGAAGAAGCTTTCTTT	CANSFGQGKEEAFF
TRBJ2-1	few	TRBV5-5	TRBD1	TGTGCCAGCAGCGTACAGGGGGCGGGTGAGCAGTTCTTC	CASSVQGAGEQFF